The sequence of this TCR beta chain was determined in a study of cytomegalovirus exposure and HLA in healthy donors. PCR involved 60 Vbeta and 13 Jbeta primers. Assay used: immunoSEQ multiplex PCR; TCRdb lists only in-frame clones, some missing. This repertoire shows about 75,000 clones, around 80% found once; its top ten account for 1.5% to 2%. This CDR3 spans 13 amino acids. J lost 5 bases, V lost 2 bases, and 5 bases had no gene match. Germline CDR1 and CDR2: SQVTM and ANQGSEA. Overall study findings and caveats: Serostatus for CMV was the only available immune exposure information.

Regarding this clone: Its target is unknown.

The receptor's source is a man aged 18 to 29 in good health and CMV-seronegative. This sequence joins TRBV29-1 and TRBJ1-1; 7 nucleotides match TRBD1. The sequenced sample was PBMCs. The chain's CDR3 is CSVEKSGGTEAFF. In DNA, the CDR3 is TGCAGCGTTGAAAAGTCAGGGGGGACTGAAGCTTTCTTT. Full variable domain (missing parts from reference TRBV29-1 and TRBJ1-1): SAVISQKPSRDICQRGTSLTIQCQVDSQVTMMFWYRQQPGQSLTLIATANQGSEATYESGFVIDKFPISRPNLTFSTLTVSNMSPEDSSIYLCSVEKSGGTEAFFGQGTRLTVV.